What follows is one T cell receptor (beta chain) and its context. Sequencing was performed with immunoSEQ multiplex PCR; in TCRdb, only in-frame clones are kept and a portion is missing. The sample records roughly 230,000 clones, under 90% being singletons. This record comes from a study of blood T cell repertoires in COVID-19. Whole-study context: The samples span acute and convalescent COVID-19 from the United States, Italy and Spain.

Trimming removed 1 base at V and 5 bases at J, with 13 bases between. Germline V CDR1 and CDR2: SGHRS, YFSETQ. The CDR3 sequence is 14 residues long. What was sequenced was peripheral blood. The V and J genes are TRBV5-1 and TRBJ2-7; D may be TRBD1 (6 bases). The sequence came from a woman aged 80 or over with acute or convalescent COVID-19. CDR3 amino acids: CASSLNGQGNEQYF. CDR3 nucleotides: TGCGCCAGCAGCTTGAATGGGCAGGGGAACGAGCAGTACTTC.